In this sample, the clone carrying this T cell receptor (beta chain) turned up a few times. Drawing of blood for sampling happened at baseline, at cycle 4 day 1, and at cycle 7 day 1. Measured with immunoSEQ multiplex PCR; TCRdb has only the in-frame clones, and not every one. There are around 68,000 clones in the sample; around nine tenths occur only once, and under 0.5% lies in the top ten. This entry comes from a study of OX40 agonist ivuxolimab in advanced cancers. On the study more broadly: The treatment was a fully human IgG2 OX40 agonist, ivuxolimab. The dose-escalation cohort was just under 85% male, with a mean age of 60 years, ranging roughly 20 to 90.

The sample consisted of CD4+ or CD8+ T cells sorted from blood, taken in a trial of the OX40 agonist ivuxolimab. The receptor comes from an adult with an advanced solid tumor such as melanoma, head and neck, liver or kidney cancer.

The CDR3 bases are TGTGCCATCAGTGAGTCGGGTCAGCGGGGGAACACAGATACGCAGTATTTT. Translated: CAISESGQRGNTDTQYF. The rearrangement links TRBV10-3 to TRBJ2-3; TRBD2 matches 8 bases. This CDR3 is built from 17 residues. Germline CDR1 reads ENHRY; CDR2 reads SYGVKD. With 0 bases clipped from V and 2 bases from J, the junction kept 7 bases outside the gene matches.